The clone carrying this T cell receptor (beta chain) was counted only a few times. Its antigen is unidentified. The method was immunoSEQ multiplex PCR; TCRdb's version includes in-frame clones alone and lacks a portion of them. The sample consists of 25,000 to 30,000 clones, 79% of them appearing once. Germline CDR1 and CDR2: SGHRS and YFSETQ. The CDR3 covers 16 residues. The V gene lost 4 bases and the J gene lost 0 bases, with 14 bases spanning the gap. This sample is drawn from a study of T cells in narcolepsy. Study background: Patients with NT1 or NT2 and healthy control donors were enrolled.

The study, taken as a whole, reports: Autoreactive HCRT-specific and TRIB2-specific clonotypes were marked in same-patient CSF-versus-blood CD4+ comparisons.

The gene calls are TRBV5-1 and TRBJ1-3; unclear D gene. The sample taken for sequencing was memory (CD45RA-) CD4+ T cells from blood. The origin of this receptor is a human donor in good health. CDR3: CASSPREPSSGNTIYF. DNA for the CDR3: TGCGCCAGCAGCCCGAGGGAGCCAAGCTCTGGAAACACCATATATTTT.